This is a list of T cell receptor beta chains from one sample in a study of T cells in Graves' hyperthyroidism and ophthalmopathy. TCRdb reprocessed the multiplex PCR reads via MiXCR and lists one record per CDR3 protein. Found here are 450,000 to 700,000 distinct CDR3 sequences, 46% of them singletons; the top ten hold approximately 8.4%. Source material: peripheral blood or thyroid tissue (not recorded which). The receptors here all came from a woman aged 18-29 years with Graves' hyperthyroidism. CDR3s include the opening cysteine and the closing phenylalanine or tryptophan. A D gene is named only where the DNA matches it firmly. Where a row states a size, it is once, few, many or the class of an expanded clone; other rows omit it.

CDR3 protein: CASSDWPRLAEQGQNEQYF
CDR3 DNA: TGTGCCAGCAGTGATTGGCCTAGGCTAGCGGAACAGGGGCAAAATGAGCAGTACTTC
clone size: -
V gene: TRBV2
J gene: TRBJ2-7
D gene: -

CDR3 protein: CASSQGSTVGETQYF
CDR3 DNA: TGCGCCAGCAGCCAAGGATCGACAGTTGGAGAGACCCAGTACTTC
clone size: many
V gene: TRBV4-3
J gene: TRBJ2-5
D gene: -

CDR3 protein: CASGQAPYEQYF
CDR3 DNA: TGTGCCAGCGGACAGGCTCCCTACGAGCAGTACTTC
clone size: many
V gene: TRBV25-1
J gene: TRBJ2-7
D gene: TRBD1

CDR3 protein: CASSHTPAGTDTQYF
CDR3 DNA: TGTGCCAGCAGCCATACCCCGGCGGGGACAGATACGCAGTATTTT
clone size: many
V gene: TRBV7-9
J gene: TRBJ2-3
D gene: -

CDR3 protein: CASSFFQGGANVLTF
CDR3 DNA: TGTGCCAGCAGTTTCTTTCAGGGCGGGGCCAACGTCCTGACTTTC
clone size: -
V gene: TRBV12-3/TRBV12-4
J gene: TRBJ2-6
D gene: -

CDR3 protein: CSVYGGSGHYEQYF
CDR3 DNA: TGCAGCGTTTACGGGGGCAGCGGGCACTACGAGCAGTACTTC
clone size: -
V gene: TRBV29-1
J gene: TRBJ2-7
D gene: -

CDR3 protein: CASSEVNGYTF
CDR3 DNA: TGTGCCAGCAGTGAAGTCAATGGCTACACCTTC
clone size: -
V gene: TRBV2
J gene: TRBJ1-2
D gene: -

CDR3 protein: CASSLPPGGPETQYF
CDR3 DNA: TGTGCCAGCAGCTTACCCCCGGGGGGCCCAGAGACCCAGTACTTC
clone size: -
V gene: TRBV7-2
J gene: TRBJ2-5
D gene: -

CDR3 protein: CASRLTGEASGHYF
CDR3 DNA: TGTGCCAGCAGATTGACAGGGGAGGCCTCGGGCCATTACTTC
clone size: many
V gene: TRBV6-6
J gene: TRBJ2-7
D gene: TRBD1

CDR3 protein: CASIGLRLQETQYF
CDR3 DNA: TGTGCCAGCATTGGACTACGCCTCCAAGAGACCCAGTACTTC
clone size: many
V gene: TRBV2
J gene: TRBJ2-5
D gene: -

CDR3 protein: CASSQSGWGGDGYTF
CDR3 DNA: TGTGCCAGCAGCCAAAGTGGGTGGGGGGGCGACGGCTACACCTTC
clone size: -
V gene: TRBV4-2
J gene: TRBJ1-2
D gene: -

CDR3 protein: CSAIPSGRALWEQYF
CDR3 DNA: TGCAGTGCTATTCCTAGCGGGAGGGCCCTGTGGGAGCAGTACTTC
clone size: many
V gene: TRBV20-1
J gene: TRBJ2-7
D gene: TRBD2

CDR3 protein: CATSTRTGAYEQYF
CDR3 DNA: TGTGCCACCAGCACGAGGACAGGCGCCTACGAGCAGTACTTC
clone size: many
V gene: TRBV15
J gene: TRBJ2-7
D gene: TRBD1

CDR3 protein: CSVSGGGTSGNQPQHF
CDR3 DNA: TGCAGCGTTAGTGGTGGCGGGACAAGTGGCAATCAGCCCCAGCATTTT
clone size: -
V gene: TRBV29-1
J gene: TRBJ1-5
D gene: -

CDR3 protein: CASSFDSGSSNEQFF
CDR3 DNA: TGTGCCAGCAGTTTTGATAGCGGGAGTTCTAATGAGCAGTTCTTC
clone size: few
V gene: TRBV12-3/TRBV12-4
J gene: TRBJ2-1
D gene: TRBD2

CDR3 protein: CSARSVLAGGPDTQYF
CDR3 DNA: TGCAGTGCTAGATCGGTACTAGCGGGAGGGCCAGATACGCAGTACTTC
clone size: -
V gene: TRBV20-1
J gene: TRBJ2-5
D gene: TRBD2

CDR3 protein: CASSGDSPGNTIYF
CDR3 DNA: TGTGCCAGCAGCGGGGACAGCCCTGGAAACACCATATATTTT
clone size: -
V gene: TRBV9
J gene: TRBJ1-3
D gene: TRBD1

CDR3 protein: CSVDAGATDGYTF
CDR3 DNA: TGCAGCGTTGACGCGGGAGCCACAGATGGCTACACCTTC
clone size: once
V gene: TRBV29-1
J gene: TRBJ1-2
D gene: -

CDR3 protein: CASSDRLGTETQYF
CDR3 DNA: TGTGCCAGCAGCGACCGCTTGGGCACGGAGACCCAGTACTTC
clone size: -
V gene: TRBV7-9
J gene: TRBJ2-5
D gene: -

CDR3 protein: CSTTTGVGGYTF
CDR3 DNA: TGCAGCACCACGACAGGGGTAGGAGGCTACACCTTC
clone size: -
V gene: TRBV29-1
J gene: TRBJ1-2
D gene: TRBD1

CDR3 protein: CAISGGTGLQETQYF
CDR3 DNA: TGTGCCATCAGCGGTGGGACAGGGCTCCAAGAGACCCAGTACTTC
clone size: -
V gene: TRBV10-3
J gene: TRBJ2-5
D gene: TRBD1

CDR3 protein: CSASSILRNTIYF
CDR3 DNA: TGCAGTGCTAGTTCGATTTTAAGAAACACCATATATTTT
clone size: many
V gene: TRBV20-1
J gene: TRBJ1-3
D gene: -

CDR3 protein: CASSVGGLFEKLFF
CDR3 DNA: TGTGCCAGCAGTGTCGGGGGGCTCTTTGAAAAACTGTTTTTT
clone size: few
V gene: TRBV6-5
J gene: TRBJ1-4
D gene: -

CDR3 protein: CASSVGGGSTNEKLFF
CDR3 DNA: TGTGCCAGCAGCGTAGGGGGAGGGTCAACTAATGAAAAACTGTTTTTT
clone size: -
V gene: TRBV9
J gene: TRBJ1-4
D gene: -

CDR3 protein: CASSPRQGPNSPLHF
CDR3 DNA: TGTGCCAGCAGTCCCCGACAGGGGCCCAATTCACCCCTCCACTTT
clone size: many
V gene: TRBV2
J gene: TRBJ1-6
D gene: TRBD1

CDR3 protein: CAISETPPGSGGYSYTF
CDR3 DNA: TGTGCCATCAGTGAAACCCCGCCGGGGTCAGGGGGCTATAGCTACACCTTC
clone size: -
V gene: TRBV10-3
J gene: TRBJ1-2
D gene: TRBD1

CDR3 protein: CSAPRTSGTGGELFF
CDR3 DNA: TGCAGTGCGCCGCGGACTAGCGGGACCGGCGGGGAGCTGTTTTTT
clone size: -
V gene: TRBV20-1
J gene: TRBJ2-2
D gene: TRBD2

CDR3 protein: CASSLRVGTEAFF
CDR3 DNA: TGTGCCAGCAGCTTAAGGGTTGGCACTGAAGCTTTCTTT
clone size: many
V gene: TRBV7-4
J gene: TRBJ1-1
D gene: -

CDR3 protein: CATKRSGGTEAFF
CDR3 DNA: TGTGCCACCAAGAGGTCAGGGGGCACTGAAGCTTTCTTT
clone size: few
V gene: TRBV27
J gene: TRBJ1-1
D gene: TRBD1

CDR3 protein: CASTTGGSRNQPQHF
CDR3 DNA: TGTGCCAGTACCACAGGGGGCTCTCGCAATCAGCCCCAGCATTTT
clone size: many
V gene: TRBV19
J gene: TRBJ1-5
D gene: TRBD1